This T cell receptor beta chain originates from a study of blood T cell repertoires in COVID-19. The wider study: Nucleic acid was either cDNA or gDNA, and it came from T cells, B-cell-depleted T cells, or PBMCs.

Study members were between about 18 and 90 years old and lived in about two dozen US regions. The assay was immunoSEQ multiplex PCR, and TCRdb's table has in-frame clones only and misses some. The sample yields around 300,000 clones, approximately 91% seen once. Germline V gene data show CDR1 as MNHEY and CDR2 as SMNVEV (reference sequence). After removal of 6 bases from V and 3 bases from J, the junction contained 16 bases not matched to a gene. This CDR3 region has 18 residues. This TCR derives from a woman aged 25 to 39 who had recovered from COVID-19. The chain links TRBV27 to TRBJ2-5; 10 bases fit TRBD2. Sequenced: PBMCs or T cells enriched from blood (not recorded which). CDR3 DNA: TGTGCCAGCAGCCCACATAGCGGGGGGCCCGATCGTAAAGAGACCCAGTACTTC. Amino acid sequence: CASSPHSGGPDRKETQYF.